This TCR beta chain was found in a study of blood T cell repertoires in COVID-19. Study details: COVID-19 samples, acute and convalescent, were from the United States, Italy and Spain. T cells, B-cell-depleted T cells, or PBMCs supplied cDNA or gDNA.

This CDR3 is 15 amino acids long. J gave up 4 bases and V 3 bases, and 5 bases lay outside the gene matches. The V gene's germline CDR1 is LNHDA and CDR2 SQIVND (reference sequence). As processed by the authors: Quantification of nucleated cells was approximated via reference gene primer amplification. Assay: immunoSEQ multiplex PCR; the TCRdb copy retains only in-frame clones and omits some. V and J calls and clone size are copied from that table; D and trimming were computed from the DNA. The sample yields tens of thousands of clones, 88% seen once. The sequencing sample was made of peripheral blood. J is TRBJ2-3 and V is TRBV19; 9 bases are a match to TRBD2. The origin of this receptor is a human donor in a cohort sampled during active COVID-19. The CDR3 DNA reads TGTGCCAGTAGTATTACGGCGGGAGGGGCAGATACGCAGTATTTT. This gives the protein CASSITAGGADTQYF. Combining the CDR3 with reference TRBV19 and TRBJ2-3 gives the whole variable domain DGGITQSPKYLFRKEGQNVTLSCEQNLNHDAMYWYRQDPGQGLRLIYYSQIVNDFQKGDIAEGYSVSREKKESFPLTVTSAQKNPTAFYLCASSITAGGADTQYFGPGTRLTVL.